This TCR beta chain came from a study of T cells in Graves' hyperthyroidism and ophthalmopathy. As for the study in general: Specimen type is peripheral blood, collected at initial diagnosis prior to any treatment.

General study points: Model output signaled ophthalmopathy a median 6.5 months ahead of onset.

For ophthalmopathy patients, the Clinical Activity Score was at least 3 and the NOSPECS grade at least 4; duration was under 3 months. Orbital computed tomography, thyroid ultrasound, serum thyroxine and TRAb, and clinical symptoms together informed the diagnoses. The CDR3 loop spans 14 amino acids. CDR1 and CDR2 from the germline V gene are DFQATT and SNEGSKA (reference sequence). Trimming cost V 1 base and J 4 bases, with 13 bases left between them. This clonotype was seen repeatedly, ten times or more. What it binds is unknown. Template material for amplifying TCR beta CDR3 regions consisted of RNA transcripts. An initial round of RT-PCR targeting the TCR CDR3 relied on the HTBI primer set. From the multiplex PCR reads, TCRdb called clonotypes with MiXCR, one entry per CDR3 protein. The sample holds 200,000 to 300,000 distinct CDR3 sequences; less than 20% are singletons and the top ten take around 28%.

J is TRBJ2-5 and V is TRBV20-1, with D maybe TRBD2 (7 bases). The specimen was blood. This receptor was obtained from a young woman with Graves' ophthalmopathy. The CDR3 spells CSARGGGPGETQYF. The CDR3 DNA is TGCAGTGCTAGAGGGGGGGGGCCCGGAGAGACCCAGTACTTC.